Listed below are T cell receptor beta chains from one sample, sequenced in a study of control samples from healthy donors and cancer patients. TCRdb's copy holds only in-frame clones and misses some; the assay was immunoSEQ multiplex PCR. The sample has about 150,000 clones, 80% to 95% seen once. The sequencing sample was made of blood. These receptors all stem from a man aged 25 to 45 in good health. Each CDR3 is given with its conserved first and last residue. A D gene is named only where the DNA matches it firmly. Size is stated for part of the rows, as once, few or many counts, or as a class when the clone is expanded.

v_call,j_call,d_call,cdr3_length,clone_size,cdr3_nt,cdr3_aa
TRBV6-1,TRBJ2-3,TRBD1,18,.,TGTGCCAGCAGTGAGAGGACAGGGGGAAGAAGGAGCACAGATACGCAGTATTTT,CASSERTGGRRSTDTQYF
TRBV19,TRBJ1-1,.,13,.,TGTGCCAGTAGTATATCAGCAAACACTGAAGCTTTCTTT,CASSISANTEAFF
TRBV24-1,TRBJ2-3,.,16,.,TGTGCCACCAGTGAGCCCAGGGAAGATGTCGTGGATACGCAGTATTTT,CATSEPREDVVDTQYF
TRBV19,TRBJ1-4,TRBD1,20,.,TGTGCCAGTAGTATTAAAGGCAGGGGGACCACCGTTGCAACTAATGAAAAACTGTTTTTT,CASSIKGRGTTVATNEKLFF
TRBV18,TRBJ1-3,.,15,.,TGTGCCAGCTCACCATATGAGGCCTCTGGAAACACCATATATTTT,CASSPYEASGNTIYF
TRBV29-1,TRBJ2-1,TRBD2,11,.,TGCAGCGATAGCGGGGTTGGGGAGCAGTTCTTC,CSDSGVGEQFF
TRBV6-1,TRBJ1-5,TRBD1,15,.,TGTGCCAGCAGTGACACGGGACAGGGCGGGCAGCCCCAGCATTTT,CASSDTGQGGQPQHF
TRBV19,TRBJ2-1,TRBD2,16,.,TGTGCCAGTATTCGGACTAGCGGGGGGCTTGGGAATGAGCAGTTCTTC,CASIRTSGGLGNEQFF
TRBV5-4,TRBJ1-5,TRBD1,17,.,TGTGCCAGCAGCTTGGCGGGACAGGTAATGAGCAATCAGCCCCAGCATTTT,CASSLAGQVMSNQPQHF
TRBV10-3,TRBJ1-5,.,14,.,TGTGCCACCGCCGGGAGGCTTAGCAATCAGCCCCAGCATTTT,CATAGRLSNQPQHF
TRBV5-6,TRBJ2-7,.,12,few,TGTGCCAGCAGCTTGATGCGGGACGAGCAGTACTTC,CASSLMRDEQYF
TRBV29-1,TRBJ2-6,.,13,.,TGCAGCGTTGTCGGATCCGGGGCCAACGTCCTGACTTTC,CSVVGSGANVLTF
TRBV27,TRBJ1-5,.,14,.,TGTGCCAGCAGTTTATCGGTTAGCAATCAGCCCCAGCATTTT,CASSLSVSNQPQHF
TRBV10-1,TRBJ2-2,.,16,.,TGCGCCAGCAGTGAGTCGGAGGGGGGTTGGACCGGGGAGCTGTTTTTT,CASSESEGGWTGELFF
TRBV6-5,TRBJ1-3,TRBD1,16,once,TGTGCCAGCAGTTATCGGACAGGCCTCTCTGGAAACACCATATATTTT,CASSYRTGLSGNTIYF
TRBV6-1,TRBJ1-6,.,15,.,TGTGCCAGCAGTGATGGGGGAAGAGGTAATTCACCCCTCCACTTT,CASSDGGRGNSPLHF
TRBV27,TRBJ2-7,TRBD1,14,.,TGTGCCAGCAGTCTAGGACAGGGTAACTACGAGCAGTACTTC,CASSLGQGNYEQYF
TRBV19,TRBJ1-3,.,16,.,TGTGCCAGTAGTGTGGGACACCGACCCGAGGGAAACACCATATATTTT,CASSVGHRPEGNTIYF
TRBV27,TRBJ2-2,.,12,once,TGTGCCAGCAGTTTATTCGCCGGGGAGCTGTTTTTT,CASSLFAGELFF
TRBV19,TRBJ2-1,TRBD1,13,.,TGTGCCAGCGGGACAGGGGCAGGCAATGAGCAGTTCTTC,CASGTGAGNEQFF
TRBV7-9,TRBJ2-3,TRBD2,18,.,TGTGCCAGCAGCCCACGACTAGCGGGGGGAGGGGGCACAGATACGCAGTATTTT,CASSPRLAGGGGTDTQYF
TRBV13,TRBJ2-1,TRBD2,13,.,TGTGCCACCCTTGTCACTAGCGGCAATGAGCAGTTCTTC,CATLVTSGNEQFF
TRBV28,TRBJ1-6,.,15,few,TGTGCCAGCAGTTTTACAGGGCGGCCTACAATTGCCCTCCACTTT,CASSFTGRPTIALHF
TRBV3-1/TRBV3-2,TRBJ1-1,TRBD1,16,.,TGTGCCAGCAGCCAAGATCCGACAGGGGGTGAGCCTGAAGCTTTCTTT,CASSQDPTGGEPEAFF
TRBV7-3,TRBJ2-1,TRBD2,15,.,TGTGCCAGCAGCCGAAGCGGGGGGGCTGGCAATGAGCAGTTCTTC,CASSRSGGAGNEQFF
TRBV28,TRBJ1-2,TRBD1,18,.,TGTGCCAGCAATAGTTTGCAGGACAGGGGGCTAGAGGGCTTCGGGTACACCTTC,CASNSLQDRGLEGFGYTF
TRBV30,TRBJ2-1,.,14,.,TGTGCCTGGAGTGTTAGGACAGACTACAATGAGCAGTTCTTC,CAWSVRTDYNEQFF
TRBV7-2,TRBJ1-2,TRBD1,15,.,TGTGCCAGCAGCTTAATGACGGGACAGGGGGCTGGCTACACCTTC,CASSLMTGQGAGYTF
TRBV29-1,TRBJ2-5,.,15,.,TGCAGCGTTGAAGTAACGGGACAACTGCGAGAGACCCAGTACTTC,CSVEVTGQLRETQYF
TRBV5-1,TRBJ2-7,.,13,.,TGCGCCAGCAGCTTGGCCCTTGCGTACGAGCAGTACTTC,CASSLALAYEQYF
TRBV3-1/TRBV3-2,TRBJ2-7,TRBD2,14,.,TGTGCCAGCAGCCAACTAGCGGGGGGGCGCGAGCAGTACTTC,CASSQLAGGREQYF
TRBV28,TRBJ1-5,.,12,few,TGTGCCAGCAGTTTAATCGCTGACATCGAGCATTTT,CASSLIADIEHF
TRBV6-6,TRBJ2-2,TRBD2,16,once,TGTGCCAGCAGTTTCAGCGGGGGGGCGGACACCGGGGAGCTGTTTTTT,CASSFSGGADTGELFF
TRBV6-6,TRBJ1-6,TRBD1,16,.,TGTGCCAGCAGTTACTGGGGACAGGGAGGGAATTCACCCCTCCACTTT,CASSYWGQGGNSPLHF
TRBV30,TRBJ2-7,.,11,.,TGTGCCTGGGGTGGGATTTACGAGCAGTACTTC,CAWGGIYEQYF
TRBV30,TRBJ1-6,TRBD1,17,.,TGTGCCTGGAGGCGGGACAGTTCTAGCTCCTATAATTCACCCCTCCACTTT,CAWRRDSSSSYNSPLHF
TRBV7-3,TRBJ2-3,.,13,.,TGTGCCAGCAGCCCAGGGTTTTCAGATACGCAGTATTTT,CASSPGFSDTQYF
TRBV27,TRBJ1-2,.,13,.,TGTGCCAGCAGTCAACAGGGTAACTATGGCTACACCTTC,CASSQQGNYGYTF
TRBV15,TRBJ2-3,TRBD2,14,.,TGTGCCACCAGCGGACTAGCGGAGCCAGATACGCAGTATTTT,CATSGLAEPDTQYF
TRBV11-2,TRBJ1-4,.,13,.,TGTGCCAGCCGACAGGCTACCTATGAAAAACTGTTTTTT,CASRQATYEKLFF